Listed here is a single T cell receptor (beta chain). Authors' methods: For papillary thyroid cancer, a distant-metastasis classifier was constructed from CDR3 differences observed across clinicopathological groups. From the PCR reads, TCRdb re-called clones with MiXCR. TCRdb's processing, not the study's, gives the V and J calls here. The profile shows around 12,000 clones, 27% of them singletons. All patients were untreated before thyroid surgery. The germline CDR1 and CDR2 sequences are DFQATT and SNEGSKA (reference sequence). V was trimmed by 0 bases and J by 0 bases, leaving 21 bases between them. The CDR3 length is 20 residues. These data come from a study of metastatic and nonmetastatic thyroid tumors. Background on the study: Repertoire comparison spanned blood and tumor or nodule tissue of malignant and benign thyroid patients.

Sequenced input: tumor tissue. The J gene is TRBJ2-6, the V gene TRBV20-1; tentatively, D is TRBD1 or TRBD2 (5 bases each). The clonotype was recovered from a female donor with papillary thyroid cancer or a benign thyroid nodule (not recorded which). Some clones in this sample may be carry-over from other donors' samples. The CDR3 DNA sequence: TGCAGTGCTAGAGAGAAGAGATTGGGACGGACGTTCTCTGGGGCCAACGTCCTGACTTTC. As protein: CSAREKRLGRTFSGANVLTF.